The rows below give T cell receptor beta chains drawn from one sample of a study of graft-versus-host responses after intestinal transplantation. Sequenced by immunoSEQ multiplex PCR; TCRdb stores in-frame clones only, minus some. The sample lists about 24,000 clones; roughly 88% were seen once. The source material was PBMCs, sampled around 14 months after intestinal transplant. The receptors come from a human patient who received an intestinal transplant, so some T cells may come from the graft donor. CDR3s include the opening cysteine and the closing phenylalanine or tryptophan. D genes are given only for firm matches. Size is stated for part of the rows, as once, few or many counts, or as a class when the clone is expanded.

D: .
J: TRBJ2-2
V: TRBV6-5
size: .
DNA: TGTGCCAGCAGTTACTCCAGTCTAACAAAGGACGGGGAGCTGTTTTTT
CDR3: CASSYSSLTKDGELFF

D: .
J: TRBJ2-3
V: TRBV5-1
size: .
DNA: TGCGCCAGTATGGTTGTCACCGGTACAGATACGCAGTATTTT
CDR3: CASMVVTGTDTQYF

D: .
J: TRBJ1-5
V: TRBV11-2
size: .
DNA: TGTGCCAGCAGCGAAATGGTAGGGCAGCCCCAGCATTTT
CDR3: CASSEMVGQPQHF

D: .
J: TRBJ1-2
V: TRBV9
size: .
DNA: TGTGCCAGCAGCATCGACGAAGACTATGGCTACACCTTC
CDR3: CASSIDEDYGYTF

D: .
J: TRBJ2-3
V: TRBV5-1
size: .
DNA: TGCGCCAGCAGCTTGGGAGCAGGATCTAGGTACACAGATACGCAGTATTTT
CDR3: CASSLGAGSRYTDTQYF

D: .
J: TRBJ1-6
V: TRBV5-1
size: .
DNA: TGCGCCAGCAGCGTAGGACAGCCCTCCTATAATTCACCCCTCCACTTT
CDR3: CASSVGQPSYNSPLHF

D: .
J: TRBJ2-7
V: TRBV4-1
size: .
DNA: TGCGCCAGCAGCCAAGATGGGAAAGAAACCTACGAGCAGTACTTC
CDR3: CASSQDGKETYEQYF

D: .
J: TRBJ2-5
V: TRBV18
size: .
DNA: TGTGCCAGCTCACTTGGACTCTCTGGGACCCAGTACTTC
CDR3: CASSLGLSGTQYF

D: .
J: TRBJ1-4
V: TRBV6-1
size: .
DNA: TGTGCCAGCACGGTGGCAACAACTAATGAAAAACTGTTTTTT
CDR3: CASTVATTNEKLFF

D: .
J: TRBJ2-7
V: TRBV6-5
size: .
DNA: TGTGCCAGCAGGCCCGGGACTCCGCTTGACGAGCAGTACTTC
CDR3: CASRPGTPLDEQYF

D: .
J: TRBJ1-4
V: TRBV21-1
size: .
DNA: TGTGCCAGCAGCAGGGGATCAACTAATGAAAAACTGTTTTTT
CDR3: CASSRGSTNEKLFF

D: .
J: TRBJ2-4
V: TRBV7-2
size: .
DNA: TGTGCCAGCAGCCCCACCTGGGGAAACATTCAGTACTTC
CDR3: CASSPTWGNIQYF

D: .
J: TRBJ2-7
V: TRBV20-1
size: .
DNA: TGCAGTGCTCGAGACCCCTACGAGCAGTACTTC
CDR3: CSARDPYEQYF

D: TRBD2
J: TRBJ2-3
V: TRBV2
size: .
DNA: TGTGCCAGCAGTCCGACTAGCGGGAGGGCAGATACGCAGTATTTT
CDR3: CASSPTSGRADTQYF

D: .
J: TRBJ1-1
V: TRBV9
size: .
DNA: TGTGCCAGCAGCGAGGAGGGGGGGAACACTGAAGCTTTCTTT
CDR3: CASSEEGGNTEAFF

D: TRBD1
J: TRBJ2-7
V: TRBV6-5
size: .
DNA: TGTGCCAGTAGTGGGGACAGGGGGGTGGGCTACGAGCAGTACTTC
CDR3: CASSGDRGVGYEQYF

D: TRBD1
J: TRBJ2-7
V: TRBV5-1
size: few
DNA: TGCGCCAGCAGCTCGACAGGGGTCCCTGGTGGCGAGCAGTACTTC
CDR3: CASSSTGVPGGEQYF

D: TRBD1
J: TRBJ1-1
V: TRBV6-5
size: .
DNA: TGTGCCAGCAGTCTACAGGGGGCGAAGACTGAAGCTTTCTTT
CDR3: CASSLQGAKTEAFF

D: .
J: TRBJ1-4
V: TRBV7-9
size: .
DNA: TGTGCCAGCAGCTTCGCTGAAAAACTGTTTTTT
CDR3: CASSFAEKLFF

D: .
J: TRBJ1-4
V: TRBV5-1
size: .
DNA: TGCGCCAGCAGCTTGACGGGGGGTAATGAAAAACTGTTTTTT
CDR3: CASSLTGGNEKLFF

D: .
J: TRBJ2-4
V: TRBV6-5
size: .
DNA: TGTGCCAGCAGTCTGGGGCCGAACATTCAGTACTTC
CDR3: CASSLGPNIQYF

D: .
J: TRBJ1-5
V: TRBV27
size: .
DNA: TGTGCCAGCAGTTTAGGGGGACGGCTTCAAGGGCCCCAGCATTTT
CDR3: CASSLGGRLQGPQHF

D: .
J: TRBJ1-4
V: TRBV2
size: .
DNA: TGTGCCAGCAGTGGGAGGGGGGCAACTAATGAAAAACTGTTTTTT
CDR3: CASSGRGATNEKLFF

D: TRBD2
J: TRBJ2-7
V: TRBV28
size: few
DNA: TGTGCCAGCAGTTTACGGGGGGTAGGGGACGAGCAGTACTTC
CDR3: CASSLRGVGDEQYF

D: .
J: TRBJ1-2
V: TRBV7-9
size: .
DNA: TGTGCCAGCAGCTTAGCGAGTTTAAGGACACCTTATGGCTACACCTTC
CDR3: CASSLASLRTPYGYTF

D: .
J: TRBJ1-6
V: TRBV7-9
size: once
DNA: TGTGCCAGCAGCCCAGCCGGTGATTCACCCCTCCACTTT
CDR3: CASSPAGDSPLHF

D: .
J: TRBJ2-1
V: TRBV6-6
size: .
DNA: TGTGCCAGCAGCCTAAGGGACAATGAGCAGTTCTTC
CDR3: CASSLRDNEQFF

D: .
J: TRBJ2-1
V: TRBV6-5
size: .
DNA: TGTGCCAGCAGTTTTTACGAGGCTGGCAACAATGAGCAGTTCTTC
CDR3: CASSFYEAGNNEQFF

D: TRBD2
J: TRBJ2-1
V: TRBV13
size: .
DNA: TGTGCCAGCAGCTCTGCCGGGACTAGTTCATTCGATGAGCAGTTCTTC
CDR3: CASSSAGTSSFDEQFF

D: .
J: TRBJ2-7
V: TRBV15
size: .
DNA: TGTGCCACCAGCCCGTCGGGGAAGACCGGAGGCTACGAGCAGTACTTC
CDR3: CATSPSGKTGGYEQYF

D: .
J: TRBJ2-5
V: TRBV6-5
size: .
DNA: TGTGCCAGCAGTCCCGGCCCAAAAGGGACCCAGTACTTC
CDR3: CASSPGPKGTQYF

D: TRBD2
J: TRBJ2-4
V: TRBV2
size: .
DNA: TGTGCCAGCAGCGGATTTATTAGCGGGAGAGTGGAAAACATTCAGTACTTC
CDR3: CASSGFISGRVENIQYF

D: .
J: TRBJ2-2
V: TRBV7-3
size: .
DNA: TGTGCCAGCAGCTTTGGGCGGGGAAACACCGGGGAGCTGTTTTTT
CDR3: CASSFGRGNTGELFF

D: TRBD1
J: TRBJ1-3
V: TRBV19
size: .
DNA: TGTGCCATCGGGACAGTTTCTGGAAACACCATATATTTT
CDR3: CAIGTVSGNTIYF

D: TRBD1
J: TRBJ1-4
V: TRBV7-6
size: .
DNA: TGTGCCAGCAGCCCGCGACAGGGGGCGTTTGAAAAACTGTTTTTT
CDR3: CASSPRQGAFEKLFF

D: TRBD1
J: TRBJ1-3
V: TRBV11-3
size: .
DNA: TGTGCCAGCAGCCTCGGACAGGGAATGGACACCATATATTTT
CDR3: CASSLGQGMDTIYF